This T cell receptor beta chain is from a study of blood T cell repertoires in COVID-19 (dated by TCRdb to the early 2020s). Broadly, across the study: The collaborator samples originated in the United States, Italy and Spain and spanned the acute and convalescent phases of COVID-19. The material from the prospective study consisted of cDNA or gDNA derived from T cells, B-cell-depleted T cells, or PBMCs. Subjects who had been exposed to COVID-19, were actively infected with it, or had recovered from it provided the deeply sampled blood TCRbeta repertoires that made up the dataset. The repertoires were made available in a free public database intended to serve as a resource for research on the immune response to SARS-CoV-2. The samples were drawn from two sources: the first 160 participants of the ongoing ImmuneRACE study, and 1,254 subjects contributed by 6 global collaborators. Nearly every sample came with metadata listing a de-identified subject ID, COVID-19 status, age in years and sex. HLA class I and class II types, where available, came from metadata supplied by the sample provider rather than from assay-based typing. What the authors observed across the whole study: Clinical and demographic metadata were provided uncurated, with the amount varying by source and participant.

Enrolling through a virtual design, the prospective study's participants ranged in age from roughly 18 to 90 years and lived across some 22 United States geographic areas. In the prospective study, cohorts were assigned on the basis of participant-reported clinical history obtained from a screening survey and a study questionnaire. Recovered participants in ImmuneRACE Cohort 3 were defined by two consecutive negative NP/OP PCR tests, clearance by a healthcare professional, or resolution of symptoms. In the prospective study, mobile phlebotomists collected whole blood, serum and a nasopharyngeal or oropharyngeal swab from each participant. Participants in the prospective study had the option to provide additional blood draws and questionnaires over a roughly two-month period. Before DNA extraction, prospective study blood samples were shipped either frozen or at room temperature. Sequences SGHTS (CDR1) and YDEGEE (CDR2) are obtained from the germline V gene. Counted from cysteine to phenylalanine, this CDR3 has 14 amino acids. This entry keeps only the CDR3 DNA: 42 bases, framed from base 1. V and J are truncated by 0 bases and 7 bases respectively, leaving an intervening sequence of 11 bases.

TCRbeta CDR3 regions were amplified from genomic DNA using the immunoSEQ Assay, a bias-controlled multiplex PCR. The study's processing was this. Within the assay, amplification of reference gene primers was used to estimate how many nucleated cells each sample contained. Sequence reads were collapsed and filtered to measure the absolute abundance of every unique TCRbeta CDR3 rearrangement. For each sample, productive Simpson clonality was calculated as the square root of Simpson's diversity index across productive rearrangements. In TCRdb, the immuneACCESS table is reduced to in-frame sequences with V and J assigned. These tables do not hold every clone; where another copy was compared, an unresolved V gene accounts for under half, and the others remain unexplained. That table supplies the V and J calls and clone size; D and trimming were determined from the DNA. This sample is represented by around 500,000 clones; about 85% of them were singletons. The top ten clonotypes cover 8% to 9.5% of the sample.

With regard to this clone: The antigen it binds to is not known. The record has no base qualities; no much larger clone is one base away.

This receptor was obtained from a woman in her sixties or seventies who had recovered from COVID-19. The chain was built from TRBV5-8 and TRBJ1-3; the D segment could be TRBD1, given 5 matching bases. The sequenced sample consisted of PBMCs or T cells enriched from blood (not recorded which). The CDR3 corresponds to CASSLAAGWNTIYF. The base sequence is TGTGCCAGCAGCTTGGCAGCAGGGTGGAACACCATATATTTT.